One and the same sample provided the 23 T cell receptor beta chains below, sequenced in a study of HIV-infected children after antiretroviral therapy interruption. Treatment reported: PENTA 11 planned treatment interruption arm or continuous ART arm. The TCR library was built from RNA with a 3' RACE protocol and unique molecular identifiers. TCRdb recomputed calls from the 3' RACE reads with MiXCR, one row per CDR3 protein. In the table there are about 89,000 distinct CDR3 sequences, around 6.9% of which are singletons. The sequencing here drew on CD45RA+ CD4+ T cells from PBMCs, pooled from several time points, taken from a donor given antiretroviral therapy, either interrupted or continuous. Subset: naive CD4+ CD45RA+ CD45RO- T cells. The receptor set was obtained from a pool of human donors with HIV.

This clonotype has at least ten counts. The rearrangement uses TRBV3-1 and TRBJ2-5, with D perhaps matching TRBD1 (5 bases). Germline V gene lookup returns CDR1 LGHDT and CDR2 YNNKEL (reference sequence). The CDR3 runs to 16 residues. Trimming shortened V by 2 bases and J by 1 base, and 14 bases separated the two germline ends. The CDR3 protein is CASSQKRTNGQETQYF. CDR3 DNA: TGTGCCAGCAGCCAAAAACGGACAAACGGCCAAGAGACCCAGTACTTC.

About this clonotype: The junction does not match germline at one end; this may be a read error. The genes are TRBV20-1 and TRBJ1-1; TRBD1 matches at 9 bases. The CDR3 spans 15 residues. CDR1 DFQATT and CDR2 SNEGSKA come from the germline V gene (reference sequence). The CDR3 DNA reads TGCAATGCTACTGCCGGGACAGGGCTGAGGACTGAAGCTTTCTTT. Its protein is CNATAGTGLRTEAFF.

Ten or more counts support this clonotype. The chain recombines TRBV4-2 with TRBJ1-2; D unclear. CDR1 LGHNA and CDR2 YNFKEQ come from the germline V gene. Trimming left V 4 bases short and J 8 bases short, with 14 bases between. CDR3 length: 13 residues. The DNA for the CDR3 is TGTGCCAGCAGCCCAGCTGGTCGTGAGGGCTACACCTTC. This gives the protein CASSPAGREGYTF.

In this sample, this clonotype turned up many times. The chain recombines TRBV11-2 with TRBJ2-1; TRBD1 matches 9 bases. CDR3 length: 13 amino acids. Losses at the gene ends were 6 bases for V and 7 bases for J; bases not matched to a gene: 4. Germline values: CDR1 SGHAT, CDR2 FQNNGV. CDR3 protein: CASSGQGSNEQFF. The CDR3 region has the DNA TGTGCCAGCAGTGGACAGGGGAGTAATGAGCAGTTCTTC. Based on the CDR3 plus reference TRBV11-2 and TRBJ2-1, the full variable domain is EAGVAQSPRYKIIEKRQSVAFWCNPISGHATLYWYQQILGQGPKLLIQFQNNGVVDDSQLPKDRFSAERLKGVDSTLKIQPAKLEDSAVYLCASSGQGSNEQFFGPGTRLTVL.

This clonotype appeared many times. The chain uses TRBV18 and TRBJ1-2, with 9 bases aligning to TRBD1. Per germline, CDR1 KGHSH and CDR2 LQKENI. This CDR3 has 17 amino acids. V shed 3 bases and J 12 bases; nucleotides not matched to a gene: 20. CDR3 region: CASSPKIPGQGVGYHTF. The CDR3 DNA is TGTGCCAGCTCACCGAAGATACCGGGACAGGGAGTAGGTTACCACACCTTC. Full variable domain (outside the CDR3, taken from reference TRBV18 and TRBJ1-2): NAGVMQNPRHLVRRRGQEARLRCSPMKGHSHVYWYRQLPEEGLKFMVYLQKENIIDESGMPKERFSAEFPKEGPSILRIQQVVRGDSAAYFCASSPKIPGQGVGYHTFGSGTRLTVV.

At least ten counts were recorded for this clonotype. This chain links TRBV20-1 with TRBJ2-5; D ambiguous. V was cut by 3 bases and J by 1 base, with 9 bases left in between. Germline loops: CDR1 DFQATT, CDR2 SNEGSKA (reference sequence). The CDR3 is 13 amino acids. CDR3 loop: CSASPGFQETQYF. The CDR3, as DNA: TGCAGTGCTAGTCCCGGGTTCCAAGAGACCCAGTACTTC.

This clonotype was counted at least ten times. The V call is TRBV12-3 or TRBV12-4, the J call TRBJ2-5, with 7 bases aligning to TRBD1. V shed 5 bases and J 6 bases; nucleotides not matched to a gene: 9. The CDR3 is 14 amino acids. The CDR3 nucleotides are TGTGCCAGCAGTCCACTTACAGGGGAGAAGACCCAGTACTTC. Translated: CASSPLTGEKTQYF.

At least ten counts were recorded for this clonotype. The chain links TRBV3-1 to TRBJ2-4, with D unresolved. Trimming took 3 bases from V and 3 from J, leaving 6 bases between them. The CDR3 spans 13 residues. Germline-derived CDR1 and CDR2 are LGHDT and YNNKEL (reference sequence). The CDR3 protein is CASSHSDKNIQYF. The CDR3 region has the DNA TGTGCCAGCAGCCATTCGGACAAAAACATTCAGTACTTC.

This clonotype has at least ten counts. The J gene is TRBJ2-1, the V gene TRBV30; D gene uncertain. The germline CDR1 and CDR2 sequences are GTSNPN and SVGIG (reference sequence). CDR3 length: 13 residues. The V end lost 1 base, the J end lost 6 bases, and 10 bases lay between the germline ends. The CDR3 bases are TGTGCCTGGAGTGGTCCGTCCGCCAATGAGCAGTTCTTC. It translates to CAWSGPSANEQFF. Full variable domain (missing parts from reference TRBV30 and TRBJ2-1): SQTIHQWPATLVQPVGSPLSLECTVEGTSNPNLYWYRQAAGRGLQLLFYSVGIGQISSEVPQNLSASRPQDRQFILSSKKLLLSDSGFYLCAWSGPSANEQFFGPGTRLTVL.

This clonotype was detected ten times or more. The J gene is TRBJ2-3, the V gene TRBV2; D perhaps matches TRBD2 (6 bases). The V end lost 8 bases, the J end lost 0 bases, and 6 bases lay between the germline ends. Per the germline V gene, CDR1 is SNHLY and CDR2 is FYNNEI. The CDR3 loop spans 12 amino acids. The CDR3 DNA reads TGTGCCAGCGCGGGGAGCACAGATACGCAGTATTTT. Translation gives CASAGSTDTQYF.

There are many counts of this clonotype. The chain combines TRBV29-1 with TRBJ2-5; a weak D match, TRBD1 (5 bases). CDR3 size: 12 residues. The V end was cut by 7 bases, the J end by 3 bases, with 12 bases between. Germline V gene sequence: CDR1 SQVTM, CDR2 ANQGSEA. The CDR3 region is CSAAGAEETQYF. The CDR3 DNA reads TGCAGCGCTGCTGGGGCAGAAGAGACCCAGTACTTC.

The V and J genes are TRBV24-1 and TRBJ2-2, with D possibly TRBD2 on 5 matching bases. CDR1 KGHDR and CDR2 SFDVKD come from the germline V gene. Trimming pared 8 bases from V and 1 base from J, leaving 7 bases between. The CDR3 is 13 residues long. The CDR3 nucleotides read TGTGCCACCACGGGGAGGAACACCGGGGAGCTGTTTTTT. Encoded protein: CATTGRNTGELFF.

The chain recombines TRBV6-5 with TRBJ1-2; D is possibly TRBD1 (6 bases). V lost 5 bases and J lost 9, with 22 bases in between. Germline CDR1 is MNHEY and CDR2 is SVGAGI. CDR3 length: 15 amino acids. The CDR3 protein is CASSIRRGPNERYTF. In DNA, the CDR3 is TGTGCCAGCAGTATCCGTCGGGGGCCCAATGAGCGCTACACCTTC.

This clonotype has a count of ten or more. The chain recombines TRBV20-1 with TRBJ2-5; the D gene is possibly TRBD2 (5 bases). CDR1 and CDR2 (germline): DFQATT, SNEGSKA (reference sequence). V lost 0 bases and J 4 bases, leaving 21 bases between the germline ends. The CDR3 is 17 residues long. CDR3 nucleotide sequence: TGCAGTGCTAGAGATTGGGGAGCGGTAGGCCTACCAGAGACCCAGTACTTC. It yields the protein CSARDWGAVGLPETQYF.

This clonotype was detected only a few times. V usage is TRBV6-2 or TRBV6-3 and J usage is TRBJ2-3; 7 bases match TRBD1. The CDR3 is 17 residues long. J lost 4 bases, V lost 0 bases, and 10 bases had no gene match. CDR1 and CDR2 from the germline V gene are MNHEY and SVGEGT. Here the CDR3 reads CASSYSHRDRGADTQYF. CDR3 in DNA: TGTGCCAGCAGTTACTCCCATCGGGACAGAGGGGCAGATACGCAGTATTTT.

Many counts were recorded for this clonotype. This chain links TRBV20-1 with TRBJ2-1; the match to TRBD2 covers 9 bases. The V gene end was trimmed by 4 bases and the J gene end by 6 bases; junction bases not matched to a gene: 10. The CDR3 is 15 amino acids. The germline V gene has CDR1 DFQATT and CDR2 SNEGSKA (reference sequence). The CDR3 sequence is CSATLASGALNEQFF. Written as DNA, the CDR3 is TGCAGTGCTACCCTGGCTAGCGGGGCCCTCAATGAGCAGTTCTTC.

By sample share, this clonotype is medium-sized. V gene TRBV12-3 or TRBV12-4 combines with J gene TRBJ2-3; 11 nucleotides align to TRBD2. The J segment lost 2 bases and the V segment lost 2 bases, leaving 6 bases of the junction unmatched. CDR3 length: 17 residues. CDR3 in amino acids: CASSLIAGGAITDTQYF. The CDR3 DNA sequence: TGTGCCAGCAGTTTAATAGCGGGAGGGGCAATCACAGATACGCAGTATTTT.

This clonotype was picked up many times. The chain links TRBV5-6 to TRBJ2-7; D possibly matches TRBD1 or TRBD2 (6 bases each). Looked up from germline, CDR1 is SGHDT and CDR2 is YYEEEE. The V and J ends lost 0 bases and 0 bases respectively, with 13 bases between them. This CDR3 region has 16 residues. This CDR3 is CASSLEGGTSSYEQYF. The CDR3 DNA is TGTGCCAGCAGCTTGGAGGGGGGCACGAGCTCCTACGAGCAGTACTTC.

This clonotype was detected ten times or more. The chain couples TRBV20-1 to TRBJ2-7; D possibly corresponds to TRBD2 (5 bases). This CDR3 is built from 15 residues. The V gene's germline CDR1 is DFQATT and CDR2 SNEGSKA (reference sequence). Trimming took 6 bases from V and 2 from J, leaving 20 bases between them. The CDR3, as DNA: TGCAGTGCCCCGAGACGGACTGAGTTGACCTACGAGCAGTACTTC. Its translation is CSAPRRTELTYEQYF.

This clonotype was seen ten or more times. V and J are TRBV14 and TRBJ2-1; TRBD2 might be the D (5 bases). The germline V gene has CDR1 SGHDN and CDR2 FVKESK. Trimming removed 1 base from V and 0 bases from J, with 16 bases in between. The CDR3 length is 18 residues. The CDR3 sequence: CASSQVSAWGDSYNEQFF. CDR3 bases: TGTGCCAGCAGCCAAGTGTCTGCGTGGGGAGACTCCTACAATGAGCAGTTCTTC. Full variable domain (outside the CDR3, taken from reference TRBV14 and TRBJ2-1): EAGVTQFPSHSVIEKGQTVTLRCDPISGHDNLYWYRRVMGKEIKFLLHFVKESKQDESGMPNNRFLAERTGGTYSTLKVQPAELEDSGVYFCASSQVSAWGDSYNEQFFGPGTRLTVL.

This clonotype was seen at least ten times. The chain employs TRBV3-1 and TRBJ1-1, with D hard to call. Trimming took off 1 base at V and 3 bases at J, with 9 bases between the two ends. This CDR3 spans 14 amino acids. Per germline, CDR1 LGHDT and CDR2 YNNKEL (reference sequence). CDR3 amino acids: CASSQVGLDTEAFF. CDR3 bases: TGTGCCAGCAGCCAAGTGGGGTTAGACACTGAAGCTTTCTTT.

On this clonotype: This may be a read error: a much more frequent sequence differs by one nucleotide. CDR3 protein: CASSHTGGNQSQHF. The CDR3 DNA is TGTGCCAGCAGTCATACAGGGGGCAATCAGTCCCAGCATTTT. The chain joins TRBV12-3 or TRBV12-4 to TRBJ1-5, with 9 positions matching TRBD1. This CDR3 region has 14 residues.

In this sample, this clonotype turned up many times. This rearrangement joins TRBV5-5 to TRBJ1-6; TRBD1 might be the D (6 bases). This CDR3 contains 11 residues. Germline-derived CDR1 and CDR2 are SGHKS and YYEKEE (reference sequence). V lost 4 bases to trimming and J lost 13 bases, with 9 bases between them. The CDR3 here is CASSLRGPLHF. CDR3 sequence (DNA): TGTGCCAGCAGCCTCAGGGGTCCCCTCCACTTT.